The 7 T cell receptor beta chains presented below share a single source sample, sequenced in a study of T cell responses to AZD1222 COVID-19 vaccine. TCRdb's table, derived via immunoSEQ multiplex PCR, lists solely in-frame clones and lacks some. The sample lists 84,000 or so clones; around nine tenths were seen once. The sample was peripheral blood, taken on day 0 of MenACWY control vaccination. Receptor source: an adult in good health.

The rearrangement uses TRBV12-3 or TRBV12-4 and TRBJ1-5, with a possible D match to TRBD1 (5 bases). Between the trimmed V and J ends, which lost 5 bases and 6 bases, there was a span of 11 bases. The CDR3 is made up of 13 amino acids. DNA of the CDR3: TGTGCCAGCAGTGCCCCAGGGTTTCAGCCCCAGCATTTT. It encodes CASSAPGFQPQHF.

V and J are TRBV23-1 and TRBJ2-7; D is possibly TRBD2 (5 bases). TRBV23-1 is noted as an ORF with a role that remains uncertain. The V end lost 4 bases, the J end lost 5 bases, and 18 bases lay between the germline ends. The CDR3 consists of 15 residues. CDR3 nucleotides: TGCGCCAGCAGTCCAGAGGGTCCCGACGCCCACGAGCAGTACTTC. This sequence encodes CASSPEGPDAHEQYF.

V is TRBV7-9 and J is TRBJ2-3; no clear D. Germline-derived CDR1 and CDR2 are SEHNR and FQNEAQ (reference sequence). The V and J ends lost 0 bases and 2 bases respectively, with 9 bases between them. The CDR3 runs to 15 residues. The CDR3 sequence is CASSLATGFTDTQYF. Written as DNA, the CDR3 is TGTGCCAGCAGCTTAGCGACCGGGTTCACAGATACGCAGTATTTT.

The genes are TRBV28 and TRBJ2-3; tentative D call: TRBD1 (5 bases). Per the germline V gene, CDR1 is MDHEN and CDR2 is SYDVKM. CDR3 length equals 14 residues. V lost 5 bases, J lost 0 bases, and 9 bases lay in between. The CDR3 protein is CASSPTESTDTQYF. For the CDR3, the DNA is TGTGCCAGCAGTCCGACAGAGAGCACAGATACGCAGTATTTT.

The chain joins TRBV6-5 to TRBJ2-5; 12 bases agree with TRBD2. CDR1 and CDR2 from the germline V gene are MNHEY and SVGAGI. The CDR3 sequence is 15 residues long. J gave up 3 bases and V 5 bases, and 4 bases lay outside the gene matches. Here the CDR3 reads CASSTRLAGEETQYF. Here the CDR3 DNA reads TGTGCCAGCAGTACCCGACTAGCGGGAGAAGAGACCCAGTACTTC.

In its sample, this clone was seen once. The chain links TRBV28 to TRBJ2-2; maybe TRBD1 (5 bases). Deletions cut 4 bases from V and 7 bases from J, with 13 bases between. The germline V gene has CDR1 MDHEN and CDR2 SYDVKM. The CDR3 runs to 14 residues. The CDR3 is CASSSLGEVGELFF. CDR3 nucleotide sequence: TGTGCCAGCAGTTCCCTAGGGGAAGTCGGGGAGCTGTTTTTT.

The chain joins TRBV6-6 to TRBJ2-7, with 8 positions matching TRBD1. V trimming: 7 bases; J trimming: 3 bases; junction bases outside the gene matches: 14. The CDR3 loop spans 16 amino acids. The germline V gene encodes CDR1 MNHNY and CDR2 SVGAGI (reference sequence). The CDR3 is CASTSLPWTGNYEQYF. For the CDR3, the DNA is TGTGCCAGCACCTCCCTTCCTTGGACAGGGAACTACGAGCAGTACTTC.